This TCR beta chain was documented in a study of blood T cell repertoires in COVID-19 (dated by TCRdb to 2019 to 2021). Some background on the complete study: Collaborator samples came from the United States, Italy and Spain and covered acute and convalescent phases of COVID-19. The prospective study material was composed of cDNA or gDNA derived from T cells, B-cell-depleted T cells, or PBMCs. The dataset comprised deeply sampled blood TCRbeta repertoires from subjects exposed to, actively infected with, or recovered from COVID-19. A freely available public database, intended as a resource for researchers studying the immune response to SARS-CoV-2, is where the repertoires were released. The samples were drawn from two sources: the first 160 participants of the ongoing ImmuneRACE study, and 950 to 1,500 subjects contributed by 6 global collaborators. A de-identified subject ID, COVID-19 status, age in years and sex were almost always included in the sample metadata. Where available, HLA class I and class II types were taken from metadata supplied by the sample provider and were not determined by assay-based typing. Summary of the overall study and its limitations: The quantity of clinical and demographic metadata differed by source and by participant and was supplied without curation.

TCRbeta CDR3 regions were amplified from genomic DNA using the immunoSEQ Assay, a bias-controlled multiplex PCR. The authors' analysis ran thus. The number of nucleated cells in each sample was estimated from the amplification of reference gene primers within the assay. To quantify the absolute abundance of each unique TCRbeta CDR3 rearrangement, sequence reads were collapsed and filtered. For each sample, productive Simpson clonality was calculated by taking the square root of Simpson's diversity index across productive rearrangements. In TCRdb, the immuneACCESS table is reduced to in-frame sequences with V and J assigned. These tables do not hold every clone; where another copy was compared, an unresolved V gene accounts for under half, and the others remain unexplained. The V and J calls and clone size were taken over from that table, and D and trimming were inferred from the DNA. This sample comprises fewer than 300,000 clones, 80% to 90% of them detected only once. The ten largest account for approximately 4.2% of the sample.

Notes on this clone: Its binding antigen is unknown. No clone much larger than this one lies a single base away; base qualities are absent.

V and J lose 0 bases and 14 bases, and a span of 15 bases separates them. CDR1 and CDR2, looked up from the germline V gene (reference sequence), are SGHNT and YYREEE. From the cysteine through the phenylalanine, the CDR3 covers 14 amino acids. The read is trimmed to its CDR3 DNA, 42 bases read in frame from base 1. Enrolling through a virtual design, the prospective study's participants ranged in age from roughly 18 to 95 years and lived across roughly 23 United States geographic areas. Cohort assignment in the prospective study relied on participant-reported clinical history from a screening survey and a study questionnaire. Recovered participants in ImmuneRACE Cohort 3 were defined by two consecutive negative NP/OP PCR tests, clearance by a healthcare professional, or resolution of symptoms. In the prospective study, whole blood, serum and a nasopharyngeal or oropharyngeal swab were collected from each participant by mobile phlebotomists. Over an approximately two-month period, participants in the prospective study had the option of providing additional blood draws and questionnaires. Prospective study blood samples were shipped either frozen or at room temperature before DNA extraction.

Recombination linked TRBV5-4 to TRBJ1-6; the D gene cannot be resolved reliably. This clonotype was sampled from a woman under 40 who had recovered from COVID-19. Input material: PBMCs or T cells enriched from blood (not recorded which). The nucleotide sequence is TGTGCCAGCAGCTTGGGCACCGCCAAGGAGTCCCTCCACTTT. Its amino acids are CASSLGTAKESLHF. The full variable domain, with segments outside the CDR3 supplied by the reference TRBV5-4 and TRBJ1-6 proteins, appears as ETGVTQSPTHLIKTRGQQVTLRCSSQSGHNTVSWYQQALGQGPQFIFQYYREEENGRGNFPPRFSGLQFPNYSSELNVNALELDDSALYLCASSLGTAKESLHFGNGTRLTVT.